One sample yielded the 12 T cell receptor beta chains listed below, sequenced in a study of cytomegalovirus exposure and HLA in healthy donors. The PCR made use of 60 Vbeta and 13 Jbeta primers. The protocol was immunoSEQ multiplex PCR, while the TCRdb copy is restricted to in-frame clones and leaves out a portion. The sample carries about 110,000 clones, more than 60% recorded once. Sequencing was carried out using PBMCs. These receptors originate from a man younger than 45 in good health and CMV-seropositive.

The V and J genes are TRBV4-2 and TRBJ1-5; TRBD1 matches at 10 bases. The V and J ends lost 4 bases and 1 base, in that order; junction bases with no gene match: 13. Germline assignment: CDR1 LGHNA and CDR2 YNFKEQ. This CDR3 spans 19 amino acids. CDR3 in DNA: TGTGCCAGCAGCCGGGCGATCGGGGACAGGGGTAAGAGCAATCAGCCCCAGCATTTT. The encoded protein is CASSRAIGDRGKSNQPQHF.

The CDR3 bases are TGTGCCTGGAGGGCTGAAAGGGACATGAACACTGAAGCTTTCTTT. Residues: CAWRAERDMNTEAFF. The V call is TRBV30, the J call TRBJ1-1; perhaps TRBD1 as D (6 bases). The CDR3 extends over 15 amino acids. V lost 3 bases, J lost 0 bases, and 14 bases lay in between. CDR1 is GTSNPN, CDR2 SVGIG, per germline (reference sequence).

V usage is TRBV6-5 and J usage is TRBJ2-1; TRBD2 is a possible D gene (5 bases). V lost 2 bases, J lost 8 bases, and 13 bases lay in between. CDR3 length equals 14 residues. Germline values: CDR1 MNHEY, CDR2 SVGAGI. The DNA of the CDR3 is TGTGCCAGCAGTTACGGTGAATCGAGGGATGAGCAGTTCTTC. Translation: CASSYGESRDEQFF.

This chain joins TRBV5-1 and TRBJ1-6; tentatively, D is TRBD1 (6 bases). In germline, CDR1 is SGHRS, CDR2 YFSETQ. The V end lost 4 bases, the J end lost 7 bases, and 15 bases lay between the germline ends. This CDR3 has 15 amino acids. The CDR3 region is CASSDDGTHNSPLHF. The CDR3 DNA sequence: TGCGCCAGCAGCGACGACGGGACACACAATTCACCCCTCCACTTT.

This clone has a handful of counts. The V and J genes are TRBV5-8 and TRBJ1-2; D call uncertain. Germline lookup yields CDR1 SGHTS and CDR2 YDEGEE. The CDR3 runs 15 residues. The V end was cut by 2 bases, the J end by 5 bases, with 16 bases between. The CDR3 loop is CASSFRGAVGYGYTF. The CDR3 DNA sequence: TGTGCCAGCAGCTTCAGAGGCGCGGTGGGTTATGGCTACACCTTC. Filled out from reference TRBV5-8 and TRBJ1-2, the complete variable domain reads EAGVTQSPTHLIKTRGQQATLRCSPISGHTSVYWYQQALGLGLQFLLWYDEGEERNRGNFPPRFSGRQFPNYSSELNVNALELEDSALYLCASSFRGAVGYGYTFGSGTRLTVV.

This clone has a handful of counts. The chain links TRBV4-2 to TRBJ2-7, with 7 bases that match TRBD2. The junction had 12 bases not matched to a gene; V was cut back by 5 bases and J by 2 bases. Germline V gene lookup returns CDR1 LGHNA and CDR2 YNFKEQ. The CDR3 loop spans 16 amino acids. The chain's CDR3 is CASSLDTSENPYEQYF. CDR3 nucleotides: TGTGCCAGCAGCTTGGATACTAGCGAAAACCCCTACGAGCAGTACTTC.

V is TRBV19 and J is TRBJ1-5; 9 positions match TRBD1. The CDR3 consists of 15 residues. In germline, CDR1 is LNHDA, CDR2 SQIVND (reference sequence). V was pared by 6 bases and J by 6 bases, with 9 bases of the junction left unmatched. CDR3 nucleotides: TGTGCCAGTAGCCCAGCCGACAGGGGGAGTCAGCCCCAGCATTTT. Residues: CASSPADRGSQPQHF.

The chain joins TRBV6-5 to TRBJ1-6, with 10 bases identical to TRBD1. The J segment lost 13 bases and the V segment lost 4 bases, leaving 4 bases of the junction unmatched. CDR3 length equals 13 residues. Germline loops: CDR1 MNHEY, CDR2 SVGAGI. For the CDR3, the DNA is TGTGCCAGCAGTTCCCGGACAGGGGGTCCCCTCCACTTT. It encodes CASSSRTGGPLHF.

The chain employs TRBV9 and TRBJ1-6; 10 bases are a match to TRBD1. This CDR3 comprises 13 residues. With V trimmed by 3 bases and J by 13 bases, 4 bases remained unmatched. Per germline, CDR1 SGDLS and CDR2 YYNGEE. CDR3: CASSESGQGPLHF. The DNA of the CDR3 is TGTGCCAGCAGCGAGTCGGGACAGGGGCCCCTCCACTTT.

V usage is TRBV7-8 and J usage is TRBJ1-5; TRBD1 matches at 9 bases. The CDR3 extends over 15 amino acids. With 5 bases clipped from V and 1 base from J, the junction kept 3 bases outside the gene matches. Per germline, CDR1 SGHVS and CDR2 FQNEAQ. Here the CDR3 DNA reads TGTGCCAGCAGCACCGGGACAGGGAGCAATCAGCCCCAGCATTTT. Its translation is CASSTGTGSNQPQHF.

V gene TRBV6-4 combines with J gene TRBJ2-2; a weak D match, TRBD2 (5 bases). Per the germline V gene, CDR1 is MRHNA and CDR2 is SNTAGT. V was cut by 5 bases and J by 5 bases, with 9 bases left in between. The CDR3 runs to 13 residues. CDR3 coding DNA: TGTGCCAGCAGTTTTGAGGGAACCGGGGAGCTGTTTTTT. It codes for CASSFEGTGELFF.

The rearrangement uses TRBV19 and TRBJ1-2; possibly TRBD1 for D (6 bases). CDR1 and CDR2 (germline): LNHDA, SQIVND (reference sequence). Trimming took 0 bases from V and 8 from J, leaving 19 bases between them. This CDR3 region has 16 residues. The CDR3 bases are TGTGCCAGTAGTATAGATTCCTCCGGAACAGGGTTGGGCTACACCTTC. Its protein is CASSIDSSGTGLGYTF.